Following are 19 T cell receptor beta chains from one sample sequenced in a study of post-analysis software for immune sequencing data. Unique molecular identifiers were built into the TCR beta cDNA libraries. One entry per CDR3 protein results from TCRdb running MiXCR on the PCR reads. The table shows hundreds of thousands of distinct CDR3 sequences, with approximately 30% occurring only once. Study-level points and caveats: A handful of TRBV segments appeared more often in patients than in controls, and TRBV5-6, TRBV5-1 and TRBV20-1 were among these.

These receptors lack a known antigen. Sequenced input: blood. The origin of the receptors is a girl aged 10 to 17 with multiple sclerosis.

J is TRBJ2-7 and V is TRBV7-9; D gene unclear. This CDR3 has 15 amino acids. Trimming removed 3 bases from V and 10 bases from J, with 22 bases in between. Germline CDR1 is SEHNR and CDR2 is FQNEAQ (reference sequence). CDR3 in DNA: TGTGCCAGCAGCTTGGCCCGGGCAGGCGAGGAAGCCCAGTACTTC. This sequence encodes CASSLARAGEEAQYF.

This clonotype came up a few times. J is TRBJ2-1 and V is TRBV10-3, with a weak D call TRBD1 (5 bases). V was trimmed by 6 bases and J by 4 bases, leaving 7 bases between them. The CDR3 sequence is 12 residues long. In germline, CDR1 is ENHRY, CDR2 SYGVKD. The chain's CDR3 is CAIRTAYNEQFF. DNA of the CDR3: TGTGCCATCAGGACAGCATACAATGAGCAGTTCTTC.

This clonotype was seen more than once but under ten times. This chain joins TRBV4-1 and TRBJ2-7; D might be TRBD1 or TRBD2, each matching 5 bases. The germline V and J ends were trimmed by 0 bases and 1 base, with 10 bases remaining between them. The germline CDR1 and CDR2 sequences are MGHRA and YSYEKL. CDR3 length equals 15 residues. CDR3 sequence: CASSQDPGGSYEQYF. For the CDR3, the DNA is TGCGCCAGCAGCCAAGATCCTGGGGGATCCTACGAGCAGTACTTC.

This clonotype has ten or more counts. V gene TRBV15 combines with J gene TRBJ2-6; possibly TRBD2 for D (5 bases). The germline CDR1 and CDR2 sequences are LNHNV and YYDKDF (reference sequence). V was clipped by 0 bases and J by 3 bases, with 18 bases between them. The CDR3 is 19 amino acids. CDR3 in DNA: TGTGCCACCAGCAGAGACCCCCGGGATTCAACCTTTGGGGCCAACGTCCTGACTTTC. Its translation is CATSRDPRDSTFGANVLTF.

The chain couples TRBV12-3 or TRBV12-4 to TRBJ1-2; D is ambiguous. V dropped 3 bases and J dropped 3 bases, with 14 bases sitting between them. The CDR3 is made up of 15 amino acids. The CDR3 here is CASSFSPVGDYGYTF. The CDR3 DNA sequence: TGTGCCAGCAGTTTCTCCCCGGTTGGGGACTATGGCTACACCTTC.

This clonotype has more than one count but fewer than ten. The rearrangement joins TRBV28 to TRBJ1-1; 7 bases map to TRBD1. From germline, CDR1 is MDHEN and CDR2 SYDVKM. The CDR3 has 16 residues. V shed 7 bases and J 3 bases; nucleotides not matched to a gene: 14. CDR3: CASKRTQTGRDTEAFF. The CDR3 nucleotides are TGTGCCAGCAAAAGGACCCAGACAGGGAGGGACACTGAAGCTTTCTTT.

This clonotype was detected only a few times. V is TRBV6-5 and J is TRBJ1-5; 7 bases are shared with TRBD1. Germline CDR1 MNHEY, CDR2 SVGAGI. The CDR3 has 14 amino acids. V lost 6 bases, J lost 4 bases, and 6 bases stayed unmatched. The chain's CDR3 is CASSSGTDNQPQHF. In DNA, the CDR3 is TGTGCCAGCAGCTCCGGGACAGATAATCAGCCCCAGCATTTT.

As DNA, the CDR3 is TGTGCCAGCATGAGGGAAGGTGGCGGCAATGAGCAGTTCTTC. The encoded protein is CASMREGGGNEQFF. V usage is TRBV27 and J usage is TRBJ2-1; D is perhaps TRBD2 (5 bases). The CDR3 sequence is 14 residues long. V was trimmed by 7 bases and J by 6 bases, leaving 16 bases between them. Germline V CDR1 and CDR2: MNHEY, SMNVEV (reference sequence).

The chain links TRBV5-1 to TRBJ1-5; TRBD1 matches 7 bases. Trimming cost V 0 bases and J 4 bases; bases outside gene matches: 4. The CDR3 runs 15 residues. Germline V gene data show CDR1 as SGHRS and CDR2 as YFSETQ. The CDR3 here is CASSLGTGVNQPQHF. DNA for the CDR3: TGCGCCAGCAGCTTGGGTACAGGGGTGAATCAGCCCCAGCATTTT.

This clonotype was counted only a few times. As DNA, the CDR3 is TGTGCCAGCAGTTTTGGCACTAGAGACGAGCAGTACTTC. The encoded protein is CASSFGTRDEQYF. The gene calls are TRBV27 and TRBJ2-7; D perhaps matches TRBD2 (5 bases). This CDR3 region has 13 residues. The germline V gene has CDR1 MNHEY and CDR2 SMNVEV (reference sequence). Trimming removed 3 bases at V and 5 bases at J, with 11 bases between.

This chain joins TRBV29-1 and TRBJ1-2; TRBD1 matches at 7 bases. The germline V gene has CDR1 SQVTM and CDR2 ANQGSEA. The CDR3 sequence is 12 residues long. J was trimmed by 6 bases and V by 7 bases; bases with no gene match: 8. CDR3 nucleotides: TGCAGCGCGGAACAGGGGCGCCATGGCTACACCTTC. It specifies CSAEQGRHGYTF. The entire variable domain, with the rest obtained from reference TRBV29-1 and TRBJ1-2, is as follows: SAVISQKPSRDICQRGTSLTIQCQVDSQVTMMFWYRQQPGQSLTLIATANQGSEATYESGFVIDKFPISRPNLTFSTLTVSNMSPEDSSIYLCSAEQGRHGYTFGSGTRLTVV.

V gene TRBV15 combines with J gene TRBJ2-1; D may correspond to TRBD1 or TRBD2 (6 bases each). Trimming removed 2 bases from V and 2 bases from J, with 13 bases in between. The CDR3 length is 16 residues. The germline gives CDR1 LNHNV, CDR2 YYDKDF (reference sequence). The CDR3 sequence: CATSRPGDRTYNEQFF. Written as DNA, the CDR3 is TGTGCCACCAGCAGACCGGGAGACAGGACCTACAATGAGCAGTTCTTC.

This clonotype was recorded once. The junction and the germline gene differ at one end; a read error may be behind it. This chain joins TRBV11-2 and TRBJ2-3; D possibly matches TRBD1 or TRBD2 (6 bases each). In germline, CDR1 is SGHAT, CDR2 FQNNGV. There are 14 residues in the CDR3. This CDR3 is CTSSFERGADTQYF. The CDR3 DNA reads TGTACCAGCAGCTTTGAAAGGGGGGCAGATACGCAGTATTTT.

This clonotype has more than one count but fewer than ten. The chain joins TRBV7-9 to TRBJ2-1; 7 bases are a match to TRBD2. The CDR3 totals 16 residues. The germline V gene has CDR1 SEHNR and CDR2 FQNEAQ (reference sequence). V lost 5 bases, J lost 0 bases, and 7 bases stayed unmatched. For the CDR3, the DNA is TGTGCCAGCAGCCCGCGGACTAGGAGCTCCTACAATGAGCAGTTCTTC. Protein sequence: CASSPRTRSSYNEQFF.

V gene TRBV28 combines with J gene TRBJ2-5; D perhaps matches TRBD1 (6 bases). The length of the CDR3 is 15 residues. Germline assignment: CDR1 MDHEN and CDR2 SYDVKM. Trimming took off 3 bases at V and 3 bases at J, with 14 bases between the two ends. CDR3 sequence reads: CASSFPPGQKETQYF. The CDR3 bases are TGTGCCAGCAGTTTCCCACCCGGACAGAAAGAGACCCAGTACTTC.

The rearrangement uses TRBV24-1 and TRBJ2-3, with unresolved D. The CDR3 runs to 13 residues. Germline values: CDR1 KGHDR, CDR2 SFDVKD. Trimming left V 5 bases short and J 3 bases short, with 8 bases between. The CDR3 loop reads CATSVSVTDTQYF. In nucleotides, the CDR3 is TGTGCCACCAGTGTGTCGGTTACAGATACGCAGTATTTT.

The CDR3 reads CSARAAGLYEQFF. Here the CDR3 DNA reads TGCAGTGCTAGGGCAGCGGGGCTCTATGAGCAGTTCTTC. V and J are TRBV20-1 and TRBJ2-1, with 7 bases fitting TRBD2. The CDR3 loop spans 13 amino acids. The germline gives CDR1 DFQATT, CDR2 SNEGSKA (reference sequence). J lost 8 bases, V lost 3 bases, and 7 bases had no gene match.

The sample holds a few counts of this clonotype. The chain joins TRBV7-2 to TRBJ1-6, with TRBD1 matching over 7 bases. CDR3 length equals 14 residues. After removal of 4 bases from V and 10 bases from J, the junction contained 7 bases not matched to a gene. Germline lookup yields CDR1 SGHTA and CDR2 FQGNSA. CDR3 coding DNA: TGTGCCAGCAGCTCTGACAGGGTTAACTCACCCCTCCACTTT. As protein: CASSSDRVNSPLHF.

This clonotype was seen only a few times. The chain links TRBV6-6 to TRBJ1-2; TRBD1 is a possible D gene (5 bases). Germline-derived CDR1 and CDR2 are MNHNY and SVGAGI (reference sequence). Trimming removed 7 bases at V and 8 bases at J, with 26 bases between. The CDR3 totals 16 residues. CDR3 sequence (DNA): TGTGCCAGCACCGAACGCGGCAAGGGGATTGATGGCGGCTACACCTTC. Protein product: CASTERGKGIDGGYTF.